The 26 T cell receptor beta chains presented below share a single source sample, sequenced in a study of spatial heterogeneity in lung cancer. Broader study findings: Higher tumor mutation counts went along with higher counts of expanded intratumoral alpha and beta TCRs.

Each CDR3 protein is one row after TCRdb ran MiXCR on the 5' RACE reads. The table lists about 3,000 distinct CDR3 sequences, 15% to 20% of them singletons. Specified time point: sample taken at primary tumor resection. Which antigens these TCRs recognize remains unknown. The specimen comprised lung tumor tissue, sampled at surgery. The receptors were sampled from a male donor with early-stage non-small cell lung cancer.

On this clonotype itself: This beta chain is a stray sequence in a library constructed for alpha chains; its clone size is not meaningful. The J gene is TRBJ1-4, the V gene TRBV7-6, with a possible D match to TRBD1 (6 bases). This CDR3 spans 17 amino acids. V was shortened by 2 bases and J by 0 bases, with 13 bases between the two germline ends. From germline, CDR1 is SGHVS and CDR2 FNYEAQ. CDR3 coding DNA: TGTGCCAGCAGCTTAAATGCCCGACAGGCAACTAATGAAAAACTGTTTTTT. This encodes CASSLNARQATNEKLFF.

To note about this clonotype: As an off-target read in a library built for alpha chains, this beta chain has a frequency of little significance. The rearrangement joins TRBV10-1 to TRBJ2-3, with 13 positions matching TRBD2. The length of the CDR3 is 12 residues. Germline values: CDR1 WNHNN, CDR2 SYGVQD (reference sequence). V dropped 8 bases and J dropped 9; count of bases not matched to a gene: 2. As DNA, the CDR3 is TGCGCCAGCGGGACTAGCGGGGACACGCAGTATTTT. It encodes CASGTSGDTQYF.

This clonotype showed up many times. This beta chain slipped into a library made for alpha chains as a stray read, so its size is not meaningful. V gene TRBV12-3 or TRBV12-4 combines with J gene TRBJ2-5; no definite D call. Trimming removed 0 bases at V and 5 bases at J, with 13 bases between. CDR3 length equals 15 residues. CDR3 loop: CASSLAPSAVETQYF. CDR3 in DNA: TGTGCCAGCAGTTTAGCCCCTTCTGCGGTGGAGACCCAGTACTTC.

Concerning this clonotype: This beta chain is a stray read from a library made for alpha chains; its abundance is not meaningful. The V gene is TRBV4-1, the J gene TRBJ2-3; D is ambiguous. The CDR3 spans 13 residues. CDR1 is MGHRA and CDR2 is YSYEKL in the germline V gene. Trimming took off 1 base at V and 14 bases at J, with 16 bases between the two ends. The CDR3 DNA reads as TGCGCCAGCAGCCAAGTCGGTTCCCGAGTACGGTATTTT. This sequence encodes CASSQVGSRVRYF.

In its sample, this clonotype is large. Since it is a stray read in a library aimed at alpha chains, this beta chain has a size that is not meaningful. The V call is TRBV20-1, the J call TRBJ2-1, with D possibly called TRBD1 or TRBD2 (9 bases each). Germline loops: CDR1 DFQATT, CDR2 SNEGSKA (reference sequence). V lost 0 bases and J 14 bases, leaving 20 bases between the germline ends. This CDR3 contains 14 residues. The DNA for the CDR3 is TGCAGTGCTAGAGATCAGGCGGGGGGGACAGGGAAGTTCTTC. Translation: CSARDQAGGTGKFF.

This clonotype is medium-sized. This beta chain is an off-target read within a library intended for alpha chains, so its frequency means little. J is TRBJ2-1 and V is TRBV19; 9 bases are shared with TRBD2. J gave up 6 bases and V 8 bases, and 5 bases lay outside the gene matches. The CDR3 spans 13 residues. Germline V gives CDR1 LNHDA, CDR2 SQIVND (reference sequence). In DNA form, the CDR3 reads TGTGCCAGTTCTAGCGGGGCCCTCAATGAGCAGTTCTTC. It yields the protein CASSSGALNEQFF.

Turning to this clonotype: With the library built for alpha chains, this beta chain is off target and its frequency is not meaningful. The chain is built from TRBV27 and TRBJ2-3; TRBD2 matches at 9 bases. This CDR3 comprises 19 residues. V lost 2 bases to trimming and J lost 0 bases; unmatched junction nucleotides: 12. From germline, CDR1 is MNHEY and CDR2 SMNVEV (reference sequence). The CDR3 DNA reads as TGTGCCAGCAGTTTACGCGTAGGTAGCGGGGGTTATAGCACAGATACGCAGTATTTT. Protein sequence: CASSLRVGSGGYSTDTQYF.

In regard to this clonotype: This beta chain turned up in a library designed for alpha chains; as an off-target read, its abundance says little. V and J are TRBV11-2 and TRBJ2-5, with D unclear. Trimming took off 0 bases at V and 7 bases at J, with 9 bases between the two ends. The CDR3 is made up of 13 amino acids. CDR1 and CDR2 (germline): SGHAT, FQNNGV. The CDR3 loop is CASSLDEWATQYF. The CDR3 DNA reads TGTGCCAGCAGCTTAGATGAGTGGGCGACCCAGTACTTC.

Remarks on this clonotype: Since the library was made to target alpha chains, this beta chain is a stray read and its abundance is not meaningful. The chain is built from TRBV25-1 and TRBJ1-2; tentative D call: TRBD1 (5 bases). Germline values: CDR1 MGHDK, CDR2 SYGVNS. The CDR3 extends over 13 amino acids. V gave up 3 bases and J gave up 5 bases, with 10 bases separating them. The CDR3 sequence: CASSDFGAYGYTF. Written as DNA, the CDR3 is TGTGCCAGCAGTGATTTCGGGGCTTATGGCTACACCTTC.

This clonotype was seen a handful of times. This beta chain lies outside the target of a library built for alpha chains; its clone size means little. The V call is TRBV6-5, the J call TRBJ2-5; no clear D. The germline CDR1 and CDR2 sequences are MNHEY and SVGAGI. Trimming left V 2 bases short and J 2 bases short, with 6 bases between. The CDR3 totals 13 residues. The CDR3 region has the DNA TGTGCCAGCAGTTACGCCCGACAAGAGACCCAGTACTTC. Translation: CASSYARQETQYF.

By frequency in the sample, this clonotype is large. This beta chain appears as a stray read in a library generated for alpha chains; its size is not informative. The chain uses TRBV5-5 and TRBJ1-5; TRBD1 is a possible D gene (5 bases). This CDR3 has 15 residues. The V end lost 5 bases, the J end lost 0 bases, and 12 bases lay between the germline ends. Germline loops: CDR1 SGHKS, CDR2 YYEKEE (reference sequence). CDR3: CASSSGTGSNQPQHF. CDR3 sequence (DNA): TGTGCCAGCAGTTCCGGGACCGGTAGCAATCAGCCCCAGCATTTT.

This clonotype is labeled as medium-sized (0.01 to 0.1%). In a library made to pick up alpha chains, this beta chain is a stray read with a size that means little. V gene TRBV6-1 combines with J gene TRBJ2-5; 11 bases match TRBD2. The V gene end was trimmed by 4 bases and the J gene end by 5 bases; junction bases not matched to a gene: 18. The CDR3 is 19 amino acids. Germline V gives CDR1 MNHNS, CDR2 SASEGT. The CDR3: CASSGRLAGTRPAGETQYF. The CDR3 DNA follows: TGTGCCAGCAGTGGCAGACTAGCGGGAACAAGGCCGGCAGGGGAGACCCAGTACTTC.

Comments on this clonotype: A library prepared for alpha chains yielded this beta chain as an off-target read; its size is of little meaning. The chain recombines TRBV24-1 with TRBJ1-2; D is unclear. Germline values: CDR1 KGHDR, CDR2 SFDVKD. The CDR3 length is 12 residues. Trimming left V 4 bases short and J 6 bases short, with 8 bases between. CDR3 loop: CATSDGLNGYTF. As DNA, the CDR3 is TGTGCCACCAGTGACGGACTCAATGGCTACACCTTC.

This clonotype counts as medium-sized. This beta chain is an unintended read in a library built for alpha chains; its size means little. The V and J genes are TRBV20-1 and TRBJ1-1; possibly TRBD1 for D (5 bases). Germline assignment: CDR1 DFQATT and CDR2 SNEGSKA (reference sequence). The CDR3 is made up of 12 amino acids. The V end lost 6 bases, the J end lost 3 bases, and 11 bases lay between the germline ends. The CDR3 loop is CSARSRDTEAFF. In nucleotides, the CDR3 is TGCAGTGCCCGAAGCAGGGACACTGAAGCTTTCTTT.

A note on this clonotype: Found in a library prepared for alpha chains, this beta chain is an off-target read, and its abundance has little meaning. The chain carries TRBV12-3 or TRBV12-4 and TRBJ2-3; possibly TRBD1 or TRBD2 for D (5 bases each). This CDR3 region has 14 residues. The V end lost 4 bases, the J end lost 2 bases, and 10 bases lay between the germline ends. For the CDR3, the DNA is TGTGCCAGCAGTTCCGGGACCCTCACAGATACGCAGTATTTT. Translation gives CASSSGTLTDTQYF.

About this clonotype itself: As an off-target read in a library built for alpha chains, this beta chain has a frequency of little significance. This chain connects TRBV5-4 to TRBJ2-3, with 9 bases that match TRBD2. With V trimmed by 5 bases and J by 11 bases, 15 bases remained unmatched. The CDR3 contains 15 residues. Per the germline V gene, CDR1 is SGHNT and CDR2 is YYREEE (reference sequence). CDR3 region: CASSMAARVAGEQYF. The DNA of the CDR3 is TGTGCCAGCAGTATGGCGGCGAGGGTAGCGGGAGAGCAGTATTTT.

This clonotype is medium-sized in the sample. A library prepared for alpha chains yielded this beta chain as an off-target read; its size is of little meaning. The chain has TRBV7-9 and TRBJ2-2, with D tentatively TRBD2 (7 bases). The V gene's germline CDR1 is SEHNR and CDR2 FQNEAQ (reference sequence). V lost 5 bases to trimming and J lost 6 bases, with 22 bases between them. The CDR3 has 17 residues. This CDR3 reads CASSPLAHGGRPGELFF. The CDR3 bases are TGTGCCAGCAGCCCCCTCGCTCACGGGGGGCGCCCCGGGGAGCTGTTTTTT. Full variable domain (outside the CDR3, taken from reference TRBV7-9 and TRBJ2-2): DTGVSQNPRHKITKRGQNVTFRCDPISEHNRLYWYRQTLGQGPEFLTYFQNEAQLEKSRLLSDRFSAERPKGSFSTLEIQRTEQGDSAMYLCASSPLAHGGRPGELFFGEGSRLTVL.

In its sample, this clonotype ranks as medium-sized. This beta chain slipped into a library made for alpha chains as a stray read, so its size is not meaningful. The chain recombines TRBV10-3 with TRBJ2-7; 10 bases align to TRBD1. Germline V gene lookup returns CDR1 ENHRY and CDR2 SYGVKD. CDR3 length: 14 residues. Trimming cost V 10 bases and J 5 bases; bases outside gene matches: 11. CDR3 sequence reads: CATDPGTGVHEQYF. In nucleotides, the CDR3 is TGTGCCACAGATCCCGGGACAGGGGTGCACGAGCAGTACTTC.

This clonotype was detected only a few times. With the library built for alpha chains, this beta chain is off target and its frequency is not meaningful. The rearrangement links TRBV2 to TRBJ2-2, with unresolved D. The ends were cut back, 2 bases at V and 4 bases at J, with 11 bases in the middle. The CDR3 loop spans 15 amino acids. Germline CDR1 is SNHLY and CDR2 is FYNNEI. CDR3 loop: CASSELTYPTGELFF. CDR3 in DNA: TGTGCCAGCAGTGAACTGACCTATCCCACCGGGGAGCTGTTTTTT.

About this clonotype itself: For a library built for alpha chains, this beta chain is a stray read; little rests on its size. The J gene is TRBJ1-1, the V gene TRBV7-8, with D possibly matching TRBD1 (5 bases). The V end was cut by 5 bases, the J end by 1 base, with 11 bases between. The CDR3 spans 14 residues. The germline V gene has CDR1 SGHVS and CDR2 FQNEAQ. CDR3 bases: TGTGCCAGCAGCGTGGGACTTACGAACACTGAAGCTTTCTTT. This gives the protein CASSVGLTNTEAFF.

By its share, this clonotype is medium-sized. This beta chain came through as a stray read in a library set up for alpha chains, and its size says little. The chain couples TRBV28 to TRBJ2-6, with D perhaps matching TRBD1 (5 bases). The V and J ends lost 7 bases and 4 bases respectively, with 17 bases between them. The germline V gene encodes CDR1 MDHEN and CDR2 SYDVKM. The CDR3 length is 16 residues. The CDR3 sequence: CASTRSQGGGANVLTF. CDR3 sequence (DNA): TGTGCCAGCACCAGGTCCCAGGGTGGCGGGGCCAACGTCCTGACTTTC.

By share of the sample, this clonotype is medium-sized. Because the library targeted alpha chains, this beta chain is an off-target read whose size means little. The rearrangement links TRBV27 to TRBJ2-7; D is unclear. Trimming pared 0 bases from V and 4 bases from J, leaving 10 bases between. This CDR3 spans 14 amino acids. Per germline, CDR1 MNHEY and CDR2 SMNVEV (reference sequence). The CDR3 loop reads CASSLSLSLYEQYF. DNA of the CDR3: TGTGCCAGCAGTTTATCGCTATCCCTATACGAGCAGTACTTC.

This clonotype has a count of ten or more. This beta chain is an off-target read within a library intended for alpha chains, so its frequency means little. The chain couples TRBV12-3 or TRBV12-4 to TRBJ1-2; no clear D gene. V was cut by 6 bases and J by 5 bases, with 13 bases left in between. The CDR3 extends over 13 amino acids. The CDR3 DNA reads TGTGCCAGCAGCCCGTCGGTTGGGTATGGCTACACCTTC. Amino acids: CASSPSVGYGYTF.

By sample fraction, this clonotype is medium-sized (0.01 to 0.1%). With the library built for alpha chains, this beta chain is off target and its frequency is not meaningful. The CDR3 DNA reads TGCAGTGCTCGTCCCCAGAGGGAGGGGGGTGATACGCAGTATTTT. It is translated as CSARPQREGGDTQYF. The chain joins TRBV20-1 to TRBJ2-3, with D possibly TRBD2 on 7 matching bases. The ends were cut back, 5 bases at V and 6 bases at J, with 21 bases in the middle. This CDR3 region has 15 residues. Germline V gene data show CDR1 as DFQATT and CDR2 as SNEGSKA (reference sequence).

With respect to this clonotype: This beta chain is off target for a library built for alpha chains, so its abundance means little. This chain links TRBV6-5 with TRBJ2-2; D is ambiguous. Trimming left V 0 bases short and J 2 bases short, with 4 bases between. This CDR3 contains 14 residues. CDR1 and CDR2 from the germline V gene are MNHEY and SVGAGI. CDR3 bases: TGTGCCAGCAGTTACTCCCCTAACACCGGGGAGCTGTTTTTT. It is translated as CASSYSPNTGELFF.

This clonotype was counted only a few times. With the library built for alpha chains, this beta chain is off target and its frequency is not meaningful. The V and J genes are TRBV27 and TRBJ2-3; no clear D. V was pared by 3 bases and J by 5 bases, with 9 bases between. The germline CDR1 and CDR2 sequences are MNHEY and SMNVEV (reference sequence). This CDR3 has 13 residues. CDR3 sequence reads: CASSLVGLDTQYF. CDR3 nucleotide sequence: TGTGCCAGCAGTTTGGTCGGGTTAGATACGCAGTATTTT.